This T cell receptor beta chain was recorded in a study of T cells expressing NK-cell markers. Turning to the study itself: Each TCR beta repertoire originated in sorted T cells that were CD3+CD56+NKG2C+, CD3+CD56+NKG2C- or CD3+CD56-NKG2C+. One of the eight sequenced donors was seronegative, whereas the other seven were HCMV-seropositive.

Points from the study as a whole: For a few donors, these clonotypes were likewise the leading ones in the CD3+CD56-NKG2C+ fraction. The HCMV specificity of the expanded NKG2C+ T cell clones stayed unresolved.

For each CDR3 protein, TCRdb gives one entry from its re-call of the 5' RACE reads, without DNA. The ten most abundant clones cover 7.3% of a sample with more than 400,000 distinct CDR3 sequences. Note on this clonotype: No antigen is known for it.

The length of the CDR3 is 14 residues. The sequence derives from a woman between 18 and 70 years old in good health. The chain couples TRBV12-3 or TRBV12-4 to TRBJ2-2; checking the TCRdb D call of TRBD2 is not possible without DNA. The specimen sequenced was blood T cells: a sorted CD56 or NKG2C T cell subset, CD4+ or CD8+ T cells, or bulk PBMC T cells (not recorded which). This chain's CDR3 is CASSLGLAAGELFF.